This T cell receptor beta chain was captured in a study of blood T cell repertoires in COVID-19. Across the whole study: T cells, B-cell-depleted T cells, or PBMCs supplied cDNA or gDNA.

This clone was observed once. The assay was immunoSEQ multiplex PCR, and TCRdb's table has in-frame clones only and misses some. The sample lists hundreds of thousands of clones; 82% were seen once. What was sequenced was peripheral blood. This TCR derives from a woman in her seventies with acute or convalescent COVID-19.

The CDR3, as DNA: TGTGCCAGCAACCGGGGAGGGTTGGGGGGCACAGATACGCAGTATTTT. Its translation is CASNRGGLGGTDTQYF. The genes are TRBV9 and TRBJ2-3; 7 positions agree with TRBD2. From germline, CDR1 is SGDLS and CDR2 YYNGEE. Trimming cost V 6 bases and J 1 base; bases outside gene matches: 11. This CDR3 is 16 amino acids long.